A single sample gave rise to the 18 T cell receptor beta chains below, sequenced in a study of OX40 agonist ivuxolimab in advanced cancers. Sequencing used immunoSEQ multiplex PCR; TCRdb keeps in-frame clones, though not all of them. The table includes around 140,000 clones, about 93% detected once. The sample was CD4+ or CD8+ T cells sorted from blood, taken in a trial of the OX40 agonist ivuxolimab. The receptors were gathered from an adult with an advanced solid tumor such as melanoma, head and neck, liver or kidney cancer.

The chain joins TRBV7-3 to TRBJ2-1, with a possible D match to TRBD2 (7 bases). Germline CDR1 and CDR2: SGHTA and FQGTGA. This CDR3 spans 15 amino acids. V lost 5 bases and J lost 4, with 15 bases in between. CDR3 amino acids: CASSPGRGPYNEQFF. DNA for the CDR3: TGTGCCAGCAGCCCGGGGCGGGGGCCGTACAATGAGCAGTTCTTC. The whole variable domain, filled in from reference TRBV7-3 and TRBJ2-1, reads GAGVSQTPSNKVTEKGKYVELRCDPISGHTALYWYRQSLGQGPEFLIYFQGTGAADDSGLPNDRFFAVRPEGSVSTLKIQRTERGDSAVYLCASSPGRGPYNEQFFGPGTRLTVL.

J is TRBJ2-2 and V is TRBV18, with TRBD2 matching 8 bases. The germline V gene has CDR1 KGHSH and CDR2 LQKENI. The CDR3 contains 17 residues. The V segment lost 2 bases and the J segment 1 base; nucleotides outside the gene matches: 6. The CDR3 sequence: CASSPSAGGRNTGELFF. In nucleotides, the CDR3 is TGTGCCAGCTCACCATCGGCGGGGGGCCGGAACACCGGGGAGCTGTTTTTT.

DNA for the CDR3: TGTGCCAGCAGTGAAATCGGCAGTCCGATATCCACTGAAGCTTTCTTT. This codes for CASSEIGSPISTEAFF. V and J are TRBV2 and TRBJ1-1; no clear D. The CDR3 spans 16 residues. CDR1 SNHLY and CDR2 FYNNEI come from the germline V gene. V gave up 2 bases and J gave up 4 bases, with 17 bases separating them.

The rearrangement joins TRBV6-6 to TRBJ2-7, with no clear D. Between the trimmed V and J ends, which lost 7 bases and 6 bases, there was a span of 16 bases. Germline CDR1 is MNHNY and CDR2 is SVGAGI (reference sequence). This CDR3 is built from 13 residues. CDR3 DNA sequence: TGTGCCAGCACCCTGATATCGGCTGCCGAGCAGTACTTC. Its translation is CASTLISAAEQYF.

This chain joins TRBV6-1 and TRBJ1-1; D may be TRBD1 (6 bases). CDR1 MNHNS and CDR2 SASEGT come from the germline V gene. The CDR3 loop spans 15 amino acids. Trimming cost V 6 bases and J 2 bases, with 16 bases left between them. CDR3 sequence (DNA): TGTGCCAGCAGCCAACACGACAGGTCAAACACTGAAGCTTTCTTT. Amino acid sequence: CASSQHDRSNTEAFF.

The chain has TRBV7-2 and TRBJ2-2; 8 nucleotides match TRBD2. This CDR3 contains 17 residues. V shed 6 bases, J shed 6 bases, and the junction held 15 bases outside the gene matches. In germline, CDR1 is SGHTA, CDR2 FQGNSA. The CDR3 sequence is CASSFRPVSGDPGELFF. Here the CDR3 DNA reads TGTGCCAGCAGTTTTAGACCCGTTAGCGGGGACCCCGGGGAGCTGTTTTTT.

The genes are TRBV15 and TRBJ2-1, with TRBD2 as a possible D gene (5 bases). CDR1 is LNHNV and CDR2 is YYDKDF in the germline V gene (reference sequence). The V gene lost 4 bases and the J gene lost 0 bases, with 10 bases spanning the gap. The CDR3 loop spans 15 amino acids. The CDR3 DNA reads as TGTGCCACCAGCACGAGCGGAAACTCCTACAATGAGCAGTTCTTC. Amino acids: CATSTSGNSYNEQFF.

The chain uses TRBV7-9 and TRBJ1-4; 9 nucleotides align to TRBD1. Losses at the gene ends were 5 bases for V and 7 bases for J; bases not matched to a gene: 8. Germline assignment: CDR1 SEHNR and CDR2 FQNEAQ (reference sequence). The CDR3 covers 15 residues. The CDR3 here is CASSTGQGRFEKLFF. The CDR3 nucleotides are TGTGCCAGCAGCACCGGACAGGGGAGGTTTGAAAAACTGTTTTTT.

This chain joins TRBV19 and TRBJ1-1, with TRBD1 identical over 7 bases. The CDR3 extends over 15 amino acids. From germline, CDR1 is LNHDA and CDR2 SQIVND (reference sequence). Losses at the gene ends were 4 bases for V and 1 base for J; bases not matched to a gene: 6. The CDR3 bases are TGTGCCAGTAGTAGACAGACAGGGTCGAACACTGAAGCTTTCTTT. This sequence encodes CASSRQTGSNTEAFF.

The chain employs TRBV7-2 and TRBJ2-7; no clear D. The V end was cut by 4 bases, the J end by 3 bases, with 7 bases between. CDR3 length: 12 residues. Looked up from germline, CDR1 is SGHTA and CDR2 is FQGNSA. The CDR3 sequence is CASSSNLYEQYF. CDR3 coding DNA: TGTGCCAGCAGCTCGAACCTCTACGAGCAGTACTTC.

V usage is TRBV7-2 and J usage is TRBJ2-6, with D tentatively TRBD1 or TRBD2 (5 bases each). Trimming cost V 6 bases and J 2 bases, with 11 bases left between them. Germline CDR1 SGHTA, CDR2 FQGNSA. The CDR3 totals 15 residues. The CDR3 DNA sequence: TGTGCCAGCAGGCTGGGGGTAACTGGGGCCAACGTCCTGACTTTC. Protein sequence: CASRLGVTGANVLTF.

The chain employs TRBV7-2 and TRBJ2-1, with unresolved D. V was clipped by 0 bases and J by 6 bases, with 6 bases between them. There are 13 residues in the CDR3. Germline V gene sequence: CDR1 SGHTA, CDR2 FQGNSA. CDR3 protein: CASSLAGVNEQFF. CDR3 DNA: TGTGCCAGCAGCTTAGCGGGTGTCAATGAGCAGTTCTTC.

This clone was seen once. The J gene is TRBJ1-2, the V gene TRBV28, with D perhaps TRBD1 (5 bases). Germline lookup yields CDR1 MDHEN and CDR2 SYDVKM. The CDR3 loop spans 13 amino acids. Trimming took 10 bases from V and 2 from J, leaving 14 bases between them. The CDR3 nucleotides read TGTGCCACCCTTCTACAGGAGAACTATGGCTACACCTTC. Translating it yields CATLLQENYGYTF.

The chain uses TRBV19 and TRBJ1-4; perhaps TRBD1 as D (5 bases). CDR1 is LNHDA, CDR2 SQIVND, per germline (reference sequence). The CDR3 has 14 amino acids. Trimming left V 4 bases short and J 5 bases short, with 11 bases between. CDR3 bases: TGTGCCAGTAGTAACCACGGGGCCAATGAAAAACTGTTTTTT. Translated, it gives CASSNHGANEKLFF. Based on the CDR3 plus reference TRBV19 and TRBJ1-4, the full variable domain is DGGITQSPKYLFRKEGQNVTLSCEQNLNHDAMYWYRQDPGQGLRLIYYSQIVNDFQKGDIAEGYSVSREKKESFPLTVTSAQKNPTAFYLCASSNHGANEKLFFGSGTQLSVL.

The rearrangement joins TRBV28 to TRBJ2-7; 10 nucleotides line up with TRBD1. J gave up 1 base and V 7 bases, and 7 bases lay outside the gene matches. Germline V CDR1 and CDR2: MDHEN, SYDVKM. The CDR3 sequence is 15 residues long. CDR3 in amino acids: CASILGQGTSYEQYF. CDR3 nucleotides: TGTGCCAGCATCCTGGGACAGGGGACATCCTACGAGCAGTACTTC.

The chain couples TRBV29-1 to TRBJ2-3; 11 bases are shared with TRBD1. Unmatched junction bases numbered 6, after V lost 5 bases and J lost 2 bases. The CDR3 is made up of 15 amino acids. CDR1 is SQVTM, CDR2 ANQGSEA, per germline. The CDR3 region is CSVPGQGAVTDTQYF. The CDR3 nucleotides are TGCAGCGTTCCTGGACAGGGGGCTGTCACAGATACGCAGTATTTT.

The chain is built from TRBV15 and TRBJ1-1, with D unclear. The CDR3 spans 14 residues. Trimming removed 3 bases at V and 2 bases at J, with 10 bases between. From germline, CDR1 is LNHNV and CDR2 YYDKDF (reference sequence). The CDR3: CATSSPGINTEAFF. The CDR3 coding sequence is TGTGCCACCAGCAGTCCGGGAATTAACACTGAAGCTTTCTTT.

The genes are TRBV6-1 and TRBJ2-1; D possibly corresponds to TRBD1 (6 bases). V was pared by 10 bases and J by 1 base, with 14 bases between. This CDR3 is 14 amino acids long. Germline V lookup: CDR1 MNHNS, CDR2 SASEGT. CDR3 sequence reads: CATVLDSSYNEQFF. The CDR3 nucleotides read TGTGCCACCGTTTTGGACAGTTCCTACAATGAGCAGTTCTTC.